The next 21 T cell receptor beta chains were all read from a single sample in a study of regulatory T cells in long-lasting Graves disease. Indicated time point: persistent/refractory GD, antithyroid drugs over 5 years with positive TRAb. With RNA extracted from PBMCs as input, the TCR library was made. HTBI primers from iRepertoire and Arm-PCR of CDR3 regions yielded the TCR beta libraries. TCRdb reanalysed the multiplex PCR reads using MiXCR and keeps one entry per CDR3 protein. The sample has 400,000 to 500,000 distinct CDR3 sequences, around a fifth seen once. The sample here was peripheral blood mononuclear cells (PBMCs), taken when the disease was refractory, from a patient treated with antithyroid drugs. All receptors derive from a female donor with Graves disease.

This clonotype has ten or more counts. The genes are TRBV2 and TRBJ2-5; D remains ambiguous. Between the trimmed V and J ends, which lost 5 bases and 1 base, there was a span of 11 bases. The CDR3 runs 14 residues. Germline lookup yields CDR1 SNHLY and CDR2 FYNNEI. The CDR3 DNA is TGTGCCAGCAGTCACCTCACGCCCCAAGAGACCCAGTACTTC. Translated, it gives CASSHLTPQETQYF.

This rearrangement joins TRBV10-3 to TRBJ1-1, with D unclear. Trimming pared 8 bases from V and 1 base from J, leaving 8 bases between. Germline V gene data show CDR1 as ENHRY and CDR2 as SYGVKD. The CDR3 covers 12 residues. The CDR3 DNA follows: TGTGCCATCGGATCGGAGAACACTGAAGCTTTCTTT. It codes for CAIGSENTEAFF.

The table lists this clonotype with a few counts. The V gene is TRBV19, the J gene TRBJ1-1; 11 bases are shared with TRBD1. Germline V gene sequence: CDR1 LNHDA, CDR2 SQIVND (reference sequence). This CDR3 is built from 14 residues. Trimming at V came to 6 bases and at J to 4 bases, leaving 4 bases not matched to a gene. This chain's CDR3 is CASRTGTGGTEAFF. The CDR3 bases are TGTGCCAGTAGAACCGGGACAGGGGGCACTGAAGCTTTCTTT.

This clonotype has ten or more counts. This chain joins TRBV19 and TRBJ1-5; tentative D call: TRBD1 (6 bases). Germline V gives CDR1 LNHDA, CDR2 SQIVND (reference sequence). This CDR3 is 15 amino acids long. The V end lost 1 base, the J end lost 6 bases, and 13 bases lay between the germline ends. The CDR3 here is CASSIGDTTSQPQHF. CDR3 sequence (DNA): TGTGCCAGTAGTATAGGGGACACAACCAGTCAGCCCCAGCATTTT. The whole variable domain, remainder taken from reference TRBV19 and TRBJ1-5, is DGGITQSPKYLFRKEGQNVTLSCEQNLNHDAMYWYRQDPGQGLRLIYYSQIVNDFQKGDIAEGYSVSREKKESFPLTVTSAQKNPTAFYLCASSIGDTTSQPQHFGDGTRLSIL.

This chain links TRBV28 with TRBJ2-1; no clear D. Germline V lookup: CDR1 MDHEN, CDR2 SYDVKM. The V and J ends lost 4 bases and 2 bases respectively, with 12 bases between them. The CDR3 spans 15 residues. CDR3 loop: CASSYGIRTYNEQFF. CDR3 sequence (DNA): TGTGCCAGCAGTTATGGGATAAGGACCTACAATGAGCAGTTCTTC.

Of note for this clonotype: With only one base between it and a far larger clone, this is likely a read error. The chain joins TRBV6-2 or TRBV6-3 to TRBJ2-7, with 7 nucleotides matching TRBD2. Germline assignment: CDR1 MNHEY and CDR2 SVGEGT. J was trimmed by 4 bases and V by 2 bases; bases with no gene match: 8. This CDR3 has 15 amino acids. CDR3 DNA: TGTGCCAGCAGTTACCCGCCGGGAGGATCTTACGAGCAGTACTTC. It is translated as CASSYPPGGSYEQYF.

This clonotype appeared many times. The chain is built from TRBV6-1 and TRBJ1-2; TRBD1 might be the D (6 bases). The V gene lost 6 bases and the J gene lost 4 bases, with 15 bases spanning the gap. Germline CDR1 MNHNS, CDR2 SASEGT. The CDR3 length is 14 residues. The CDR3 DNA reads TGTGCCAGCAGAGAGGGGGGGCGCGCCTATGGCTACACCTTC. Encoded protein: CASREGGRAYGYTF.

This chain uses TRBV7-2 with TRBJ2-7; D is unresolved. With 0 bases removed from V and 0 bases from J, the gap between germline ends came to 9 bases. This CDR3 is built from 15 residues. The germline V gene encodes CDR1 SGHTA and CDR2 FQGNSA. The CDR3 DNA follows: TGTGCCAGCAGCTTAGCGCCGGGTAGCTCCTACGAGCAGTACTTC. Translation: CASSLAPGSSYEQYF. The full variable domain, rest sourced from reference TRBV7-2 and TRBJ2-7, is GAGVSQSPSNKVTEKGKDVELRCDPISGHTALYWYRQSLGQGLEFLIYFQGNSAPDKSGLPSDRFSAERTGGSVSTLTIQRTQQEDSAVYLCASSLAPGSSYEQYFGPGTRLTVT.

V is TRBV7-8 and J is TRBJ1-5; D remains unclear. V was shortened by 1 base and J by 4 bases, with 14 bases between the two germline ends. The CDR3 consists of 16 residues. The germline gives CDR1 SGHVS, CDR2 FQNEAQ. The DNA for the CDR3 is TGTGCCAGCAGCTTAGAGTTCTCGGTCGGGAATCAGCCCCAGCATTTT. Protein sequence: CASSLEFSVGNQPQHF.

The J gene is TRBJ1-6, the V gene TRBV18, with D possibly TRBD1 on 5 matching bases. This CDR3 has 18 amino acids. Germline V gene data show CDR1 as KGHSH and CDR2 as LQKENI. Trimming took off 2 bases at V and 5 bases at J, with 19 bases between the two ends. This CDR3 is CASSPREAYRIDNSPLHF. The CDR3 bases are TGTGCCAGCTCACCAAGGGAAGCATACAGGATCGATAATTCACCCCTCCACTTT.

This chain links TRBV19 with TRBJ2-5; D is possibly TRBD1 or TRBD2 (6 bases each). The V end was cut by 9 bases, the J end by 5 bases, with 22 bases between. This CDR3 spans 15 amino acids. CDR1 and CDR2 (germline): LNHDA, SQIVND (reference sequence). CDR3 DNA sequence: TGTGCCAGCGACATGGGGGGCCGCTTCGGGGAGACCCAGTACTTC. Its translation: CASDMGGRFGETQYF.

Regarding this clonotype: A much more abundant neighbour one base away suggests this may be a read error. The chain recombines TRBV28 with TRBJ2-7, with 8 bases identical to TRBD1. The CDR3 runs to 16 residues. Germline values: CDR1 MDHEN, CDR2 SYDVKM. CDR3 in DNA: TGTGCCAGCAGTTTGCCATCGGACAGGGACTCCTACGAGCAGTGCTTC. This gives the protein CASSLPSDRDSYEQCF.

The rearrangement uses TRBV19 and TRBJ2-2; TRBD2 aligns across 11 bases. Losses at the gene ends were 7 bases for V and 0 bases for J; bases not matched to a gene: 7. From germline, CDR1 is LNHDA and CDR2 SQIVND (reference sequence). The CDR3 consists of 17 residues. CDR3 region: CASMGLAEYSNTGELFF. The CDR3, as DNA: TGTGCCAGTATGGGACTAGCGGAGTATTCGAACACCGGGGAGCTGTTTTTT.

This clonotype was recorded at least ten times. V usage is TRBV6-1 and J usage is TRBJ2-5; 10 bases line up with TRBD1. This CDR3 is 15 amino acids long. The germline CDR1 and CDR2 sequences are MNHNS and SASEGT. Trimming removed 4 bases from V and 5 bases from J; junction bases left unmatched: 7. The CDR3: CASSATDRGRETQYF. CDR3 bases: TGTGCCAGCAGTGCCACTGACAGGGGGCGTGAGACCCAGTACTTC.

The rearrangement uses TRBV19 and TRBJ1-4, with D uncertain. Germline loops: CDR1 LNHDA, CDR2 SQIVND (reference sequence). Between the trimmed V and J ends, which lost 8 bases and 5 bases, there was a span of 15 bases. CDR3 length: 14 residues. The CDR3 region has the DNA TGTGCCAGTCGGATCCGGAGGAAGAATGAAAAACTGTTTTTT. Residues: CASRIRRKNEKLFF.

This clonotype appeared a few times. J is TRBJ1-1 and V is TRBV30; no clear D gene. The CDR3 covers 13 residues. Trimming took off 0 bases at V and 0 bases at J, with 5 bases between the two ends. In germline, CDR1 is GTSNPN, CDR2 SVGIG (reference sequence). CDR3 in DNA: TGTGCCTGGAGTGTAACGATGAACACTGAAGCTTTCTTT. Protein sequence: CAWSVTMNTEAFF.

This clonotype appeared many times. The V and J genes are TRBV12-5 and TRBJ1-2; D is uncertain. Germline CDR1 LGHNT, CDR2 FRNRAP. The ends were cut back, 1 base at V and 4 bases at J, with 13 bases in the middle. The CDR3 loop spans 15 amino acids. The chain's CDR3 is CASGLGSLRSYGYTF. CDR3 nucleotides: TGTGCTAGTGGTTTGGGGTCGTTACGGAGCTATGGCTACACCTTC.

With regard to this clonotype: One junction end disagrees with the germline gene, perhaps due to a read error. The chain links TRBV20-1 to TRBJ1-4; 8 bases are a match to TRBD1. Germline assignment: CDR1 DFQATT and CDR2 SNEGSKA (reference sequence). The CDR3 sequence is 14 residues long. The CDR3 coding sequence is TGCAGTGCCGTGGGGGGGACAGGCAATGAGAAACTGTTTTTT. This gives the protein CSAVGGTGNEKLFF.

The rearrangement links TRBV4-3 to TRBJ2-5; D not certain. There are 15 residues in the CDR3. Germline CDR1 LGHNA, CDR2 YSLEER. Trimming cost V 0 bases and J 4 bases, with 12 bases left between them. This CDR3 reads CASSQDRWKGETQYF. In DNA, the CDR3 is TGCGCCAGCAGCCAAGATAGGTGGAAGGGAGAGACCCAGTACTTC.

There are many counts of this clonotype. This chain uses TRBV7-3 with TRBJ2-5, with D possibly TRBD2 on 5 matching bases. V lost 5 bases to trimming and J lost 4 bases, with 17 bases between them. The CDR3 loop spans 15 amino acids. Germline CDR1 reads SGHTA; CDR2 reads FQGTGA. The CDR3 sequence: CASSPRIGGGETQYF. CDR3 bases: TGTGCCAGCAGCCCACGGATAGGTGGAGGAGAGACCCAGTACTTC.

This clonotype has only a few counts. This rearrangement joins TRBV27 to TRBJ1-6; D remains unclear. Trimming took off 0 bases at V and 6 bases at J, with 9 bases between the two ends. Germline V gene data show CDR1 as MNHEY and CDR2 as SMNVEV (reference sequence). This CDR3 is built from 15 residues. The CDR3 sequence is CASSLSGLFNSPLHF. For the CDR3, the DNA is TGTGCCAGCAGTTTATCTGGGCTGTTTAATTCACCCCTCCACTTT.